This T cell receptor (beta chain) was profiled in a study of beta chain features in type 1 diabetes. This CDR3 comprises 13 residues. V lost 4 bases and J lost 7, with 11 bases in between. Germline values: CDR1 LNHDA, CDR2 SQIVND (reference sequence). As every portion of the isolated RNA was reverse transcribed, the sequencing read expressed TCRB transcripts. Repertoires were generated with immunoSEQ multiplex PCR, while TCRdb's copy carries only in-frame clones and drops some. The table shows 970,000 or so clones, with 17% occurring only once. This clone was observed a few times. The specimen sequenced was naive CD4+ T cells from blood. The chain recombines TRBV19 with TRBJ2-1, with TRBD2 as a possible D gene (5 bases). The receptor was derived from a woman aged 18-35 years in good health. The CDR3, as DNA: TGTGCCAGTAGTAAAGAACGGACTAATGAGCAGTTCTTC. Its translation is CASSKERTNEQFF.